This TCR beta chain appears in the sequencing data of a study of response to subunit inactivated influenza vaccine. Study observations and caveats: T cells newly recruited by each seasonal influenza vaccination are few, the authors suggested.

Details on this clonotype: As yet, its antigen is unknown.

MiXCR was run by TCRdb on the RT-PCR reads, yielding one entry per CDR3 protein. The sample yields 650,000 or so distinct CDR3 sequences, 14% seen once. Germline V CDR1 and CDR2: SGHRS, YFSETQ. The CDR3 has 18 residues. V was clipped by 4 bases and J by 5 bases; unmatched bases: 14. The sample was PBMCs from blood, taken 14 to 15 days before vaccination. This chain connects TRBV5-1 to TRBJ2-7; 14 bases are a match to TRBD2. The origin of this receptor is a man aged 45-60 years who received an inactivated influenza vaccine. CDR3: CASSPGLAGGPNDHEQYF. In DNA form, the CDR3 reads TGCGCCAGCAGCCCCGGACTAGCGGGAGGACCGAATGATCACGAGCAGTACTTC.